Listed below are T cell receptor beta chains from one sample, sequenced in a study of vaccination effects on CD4 cells after COVID-19. Only in-frame clones appear in the TCRdb table, and some are missing; sequencing was by immunoSEQ multiplex PCR. The sample consists of some 70,000 clones, approximately 82% of them appearing once. These receptors have no known antigen. The material was CD4+ T cells from PBMCs cultured with HCoV-229E spike peptides, obtained after COVID-19 vaccination. The receptors were gathered from a human donor who received a COVID-19 vaccine. Both conserved end residues are part of each CDR3. D genes are given only for firm matches. Clone size appears in some rows only: once, few, many, or a class for an expanded clone.

j_gene	d_gene	abundance	v_gene	CDR3nt	CDR3aa
TRBJ1-5	.	.	TRBV7-2	TGTGCCAGCAGCGTATCCGGGCCGACTGAGTATAGCAATCAGCCCCAGCATTTT	CASSVSGPTEYSNQPQHF
TRBJ2-2	.	.	TRBV5-4	TGTGCCAGCAGCTTCCAGGGCTTCGGGGAGCTGTTTTTT	CASSFQGFGELFF
TRBJ1-3	.	.	TRBV14	TGTGCCAGCAGCCAGGGCGCCAGAAACACCATATATTTT	CASSQGARNTIYF
TRBJ2-3	.	.	TRBV19	TGTGCCAGTAGCCTCGGGGGTTTTGGCACAGATACGCAGTATTTT	CASSLGGFGTDTQYF
TRBJ2-3	TRBD2	.	TRBV5-1	TGCGCCAGCAGCCTGACTAGCGGCACAGATACGCAGTATTTT	CASSLTSGTDTQYF
TRBJ2-2	.	once	TRBV18	TGTGCCAGCTCGGTGTTAATTGGGGACACCGGGGAGCTGTTTTTT	CASSVLIGDTGELFF
TRBJ1-2	.	.	TRBV11-2	TGTGCCAGCAGCCCAGACGGATACTATGGCTACACCTTC	CASSPDGYYGYTF
TRBJ1-2	.	.	TRBV11-2	TGTGCCAGCAGCTTAGTGGTGTGGGGCGGCGACTATGGCTACACCTTC	CASSLVVWGGDYGYTF
TRBJ2-2	TRBD2	.	TRBV19	TGTGCCAGTAGTATCGGACTAGTGATTTCGGGGGAGCTGTTTTTT	CASSIGLVISGELFF
TRBJ2-1	TRBD2	.	TRBV2	TGTGCCAGCAGTGCCAGCGGGGGCTCGTATGAGCAGTTCTTC	CASSASGGSYEQFF
TRBJ2-3	.	once	TRBV6-2/TRBV6-3	TGTGCCAGCAGTTCTGCCTTGGGACAGCGGGGCACAGATACGCAGTATTTT	CASSSALGQRGTDTQYF
TRBJ2-1	.	.	TRBV27	TGTGCCAGCAGTCCCGCATCCCCTAGAGCCGATGAGCAGTTCTTC	CASSPASPRADEQFF
TRBJ1-2	.	once	TRBV6-6	TGTGCCAGCAGTTTGGGCCGGACCTATGGCTACACCTTC	CASSLGRTYGYTF